This T cell receptor beta chain is drawn from a study of beta chain features in type 1 diabetes. CDR3 length: 13 amino acids. Germline V gene lookup returns CDR1 MNHNS and CDR2 SASEGT. Trimming removed 7 bases from V and 5 bases from J; junction bases left unmatched: 7. Worth noting for this clone: Its antigen is as yet unknown.

The study reverse transcribed the entire isolated RNA, so it sequenced expressed TCRB transcripts. Profiled with immunoSEQ multiplex PCR; TCRdb holds only in-frame clones, not every one. The table has a few hundred thousand clones, around 26% seen once. Findings and limits, study-wide: Shorter templates may be favored by PCR, equally so in patients and controls. TCRB repertoires of naive, central memory and Treg cells appeared more similar among patients than among healthy donors.

The chain links TRBV6-1 to TRBJ2-5; 7 positions match TRBD1. Source material: central memory CD4+ T cells from blood. This TCR derives from a young man in good health. The CDR3 coding sequence is TGTGCCAGCATTAAAGGGGGCTCGGAGACCCAGTACTTC. This translates into CASIKGGSETQYF.